These T cell receptor beta chains were read from a single sample in a study of a mutant IDH1 vaccine in newly diagnosed glioma. Assay used: immunoSEQ multiplex PCR; TCRdb lists only in-frame clones, some missing. The sample lists 34,000 or so clones, 70% to 85% occurring once. No antigen has been identified for these receptors. The input for sequencing was PBMCs, taken from a glioma patient whose treatment included an IDH1 peptide vaccine. The origin of the receptors is a man younger than 40 with glioma. CDR3s include the opening cysteine and the closing phenylalanine or tryptophan. The D gene is left open where the match is weak. Expanded clones get a size class; other rows say once, few or many, or leave the size out.

v_gene,d_gene,abundance,j_gene,CDR3aa,CDR3nt
TRBV9,TRBD2,.,TRBJ2-1,CASSVDPSGTYNEQFF,TGTGCCAGCAGCGTAGATCCTAGCGGGACCTACAATGAGCAGTTCTTC
TRBV19,.,few,TRBJ2-2,CASSIVRGRAGELFF,TGTGCCAGTAGTATAGTCCGCGGACGCGCCGGGGAGCTGTTTTTT
TRBV9,TRBD2,once,TRBJ2-1,CASSRGGTSGYNEQFF,TGTGCCAGCAGCCGTGGGGGAACTAGCGGATACAATGAGCAGTTCTTC
TRBV2,TRBD1,.,TRBJ1-2,CASRSTRTLKHCGDRGLCYGYTF,TGTGCCAGCAGGTCCACACGTACGCTTAAACATTGTGGGGACAGGGGGCTTTGCTATGGCTACACCTTC
TRBV7-9,.,once,TRBJ1-1,CASSFRGEAFF,TGTGCCAGCAGCTTTAGGGGTGAAGCTTTCTTT
TRBV9,.,.,TRBJ1-1,CASSSGQNTEAFF,TGTGCCAGCAGCTCCGGCCAGAACACTGAAGCTTTCTTT
TRBV27,TRBD2,.,TRBJ2-3,CASSSLAAFSTDTQYF,TGTGCCAGCAGTTCCCTAGCGGCCTTTAGCACAGATACGCAGTATTTT
TRBV19,.,.,TRBJ1-2,CASSIMSWDYGYTF,TGTGCCAGTAGTATAATGAGTTGGGACTATGGCTACACCTTC
TRBV29-1,.,.,TRBJ2-2,CSVSGTHTGELFF,TGCAGCGTGTCCGGGACACATACCGGGGAGCTGTTTTTT
TRBV21-1,.,once,TRBJ1-5,CASSNLDRVSRSNQPQHF,TGTGCCAGCAGCAATTTGGACAGGGTCTCTAGGAGCAATCAGCCCCAGCATTTT